A selection of T cell receptor beta chains follows, all from one sample in a study of T-cell memory formation after mild COVID-19. In TCRdb, the 5' RACE reads were re-called with MiXCR into one record per CDR3 protein. Among around 200,000 distinct CDR3 sequences listed, around 25% were seen once. The specimen was PBMCs or a T cell subset sorted from them (not recorded which). The origin of the receptors is an adult woman who had mild COVID-19 (a few samples of this study predate the infection). Cell type and time point are not known. CDR3s include the opening cysteine and the closing phenylalanine or tryptophan. The D gene is left open where the match is weak. Expanded clones are given a class, and other clones once, few, many or no size at all.

d_gene: TRBD1
v_gene: TRBV7-9
j_gene: TRBJ1-5
abundance: few
CDR3aa: CASSLGQTNQPQHF
CDR3nt: TGTGCCAGCAGCTTGGGACAGACCAATCAGCCCCAGCATTTT

d_gene: NA
v_gene: TRBV4-3
j_gene: TRBJ2-1
abundance: few
CDR3aa: CASSHEGRANEQFF
CDR3nt: TGCGCCAGCAGCCATGAGGGGAGAGCAAATGAGCAGTTCTTC

d_gene: TRBD1
v_gene: TRBV6-1
j_gene: TRBJ1-6
abundance: NA
CDR3aa: CASTLGGGRNSPLHF
CDR3nt: TGTGCCAGCACCCTAGGAGGGGGCAGAAATTCACCCCTCCACTTT

d_gene: NA
v_gene: TRBV4-1
j_gene: TRBJ2-5
abundance: few
CDR3aa: CASSPVPGPGETQYF
CDR3nt: TGCGCCAGCAGCCCAGTCCCGGGACCAGGGGAGACCCAGTACTTC

d_gene: TRBD2
v_gene: TRBV20-1
j_gene: TRBJ2-5
abundance: NA
CDR3aa: CSARGLADQETQYF
CDR3nt: TGCAGTGCTAGGGGACTAGCAGATCAAGAGACCCAGTACTTC

d_gene: NA
v_gene: TRBV5-1
j_gene: TRBJ1-5
abundance: NA
CDR3aa: CASSSPDFWREQPQHF
CDR3nt: TGCGCCAGCAGCTCTCCCGACTTTTGGCGGGAACAGCCCCAGCATTTT

d_gene: NA
v_gene: TRBV5-1
j_gene: TRBJ1-2
abundance: NA
CDR3aa: CASSFGGANYGYTF
CDR3nt: TGCGCCAGCAGCTTTGGAGGAGCTAACTATGGCTACACCTTC

d_gene: NA
v_gene: TRBV5-1
j_gene: TRBJ1-1
abundance: few
CDR3aa: CASSNLGILNTEAFF
CDR3nt: TGCGCCAGCAGCAATCTGGGGATCTTGAACACTGAAGCTTTCTTT

d_gene: TRBD1
v_gene: TRBV29-1
j_gene: TRBJ2-1
abundance: few
CDR3aa: CSVDRARNEQFF
CDR3nt: TGCAGCGTGGACAGGGCTCGCAATGAGCAGTTCTTC

d_gene: NA
v_gene: TRBV29-1
j_gene: TRBJ1-5
abundance: few
CDR3aa: CSVEGQVNQPQHF
CDR3nt: TGCAGCGTTGAGGGGCAGGTCAATCAGCCCCAGCATTTT

d_gene: TRBD2
v_gene: TRBV3-1
j_gene: TRBJ2-1
abundance: NA
CDR3aa: CASSQEGGGGPNNEQFF
CDR3nt: TGTGCCAGCAGCCAAGAAGGTGGCGGGGGGCCCAACAATGAGCAGTTCTTC

d_gene: NA
v_gene: TRBV3-1
j_gene: TRBJ2-3
abundance: few
CDR3aa: CASSHLGATDTQYF
CDR3nt: TGTGCCAGCAGCCATCTCGGGGCGACAGATACGCAGTATTTT

d_gene: TRBD2
v_gene: TRBV14
j_gene: TRBJ2-7
abundance: NA
CDR3aa: CASSQVTGRTSVQQYF
CDR3nt: TGTGCCAGCAGCCAAGTTACCGGGAGGACTTCTGTCCAGCAGTACTTC

d_gene: NA
v_gene: TRBV30
j_gene: TRBJ2-3
abundance: NA
CDR3aa: CAWSNGGTSTDTQYF
CDR3nt: TGTGCCTGGAGTAATGGCGGGACTAGCACAGATACGCAGTATTTT

d_gene: NA
v_gene: TRBV4-1
j_gene: TRBJ1-1
abundance: many
CDR3aa: CASSQPKRGTEAFF
CDR3nt: TGCGCCAGCAGCCAACCCAAAAGGGGCACTGAAGCTTTCTTT

d_gene: NA
v_gene: TRBV7-3
j_gene: TRBJ2-5
abundance: NA
CDR3aa: CASKEGGLETQYF
CDR3nt: TGTGCCAGCAAAGAGGGGGGGCTGGAGACCCAGTACTTC